Shown below are 5 T cell receptor beta chains from a single sample sequenced in a study of identical twins. TCRdb re-analysed the 5' RACE reads in MiXCR, keeping a single row per CDR3 protein. The sample carries about 790,000 distinct CDR3 sequences, 15% to 20% recorded once. The same data also went into a second study, on T cells expressing NK-cell markers.

The sequenced sample consisted of PBMCs. Receptor source: a woman between 18 and 30 years old in good health.

The chain is built from TRBV6-1 and TRBJ1-3, with D unresolved. With 5 bases removed from V and 0 bases from J, the gap between germline ends came to 8 bases. Germline V gene lookup returns CDR1 MNHNS and CDR2 SASEGT. CDR3 length equals 14 residues. This chain's CDR3 is CASSIPVSGNTIYF. CDR3 in DNA: TGTGCCAGCAGTATCCCAGTCTCTGGAAACACCATATATTTT.

V is TRBV20-1 and J is TRBJ2-5; D is ambiguous. Trimming cost V 3 bases and J 1 base, with 9 bases left between them. The germline gives CDR1 DFQATT, CDR2 SNEGSKA (reference sequence). The CDR3 contains 13 residues. CDR3 in amino acids: CSASAHTQETQYF. In DNA, the CDR3 is TGCAGTGCTAGTGCACATACCCAAGAGACCCAGTACTTC.

In its sample, this clonotype was seen a few times. The DNA of the CDR3 is TGTGCCAGCAGCCCTCCGGGGTCGAGGACTGAAGCTTTCTTT. Protein sequence: CASSPPGSRTEAFF. The V gene is TRBV7-9, the J gene TRBJ1-1; D ambiguous. Germline assignment: CDR1 SEHNR and CDR2 FQNEAQ (reference sequence). CDR3 size: 14 residues. Trimming took off 5 bases at V and 5 bases at J, with 15 bases between the two ends.

V gene TRBV20-1 combines with J gene TRBJ2-5, with D perhaps TRBD1 or TRBD2 (6 bases each). Trimming left V 5 bases short and J 5 bases short, with 12 bases between. CDR3 length: 12 residues. Germline-derived CDR1 and CDR2 are DFQATT and SNEGSKA (reference sequence). The CDR3 sequence: CSAETGGETQYF. CDR3 coding DNA: TGCAGTGCTGAGACAGGAGGGGAGACCCAGTACTTC.

V and J are TRBV29-1 and TRBJ1-5; D uncertain. The CDR3 consists of 13 residues. V dropped 4 bases and J dropped 7 bases, with 14 bases sitting between them. From germline, CDR1 is SQVTM and CDR2 ANQGSEA. CDR3 amino acids: CSVGLAPSQPQHF. The CDR3 DNA follows: TGCAGCGTTGGGTTGGCTCCGTCGCAGCCCCAGCATTTT.